This T cell receptor (beta chain) is from a study of blood T cell repertoires in COVID-19. Sequenced by immunoSEQ multiplex PCR; TCRdb stores in-frame clones only, minus some. The sample consists of some 330,000 clones, 80% to 90% of them appearing once. With 5 bases removed from V and 2 bases from J, the gap between germline ends came to 9 bases. The CDR3 has 13 residues. Germline V gives CDR1 MRHNA, CDR2 SNTAGT. This clone was seen once. Sequences were obtained from PBMCs or T cells enriched from blood (not recorded which). This chain links TRBV6-4 with TRBJ1-1, with D perhaps TRBD1 (5 bases). This clonotype was obtained from a man between 40 and 49 years old in a cohort exposed to, infected with or recovered from COVID-19 (not recorded which). CDR3 in DNA: TGTGCCAGCAGTCAGACAGACAACACTGAAGCTTTCTTT. It encodes CASSQTDNTEAFF.